The 30 T cell receptor beta chains below were found in one sample sequenced in a study of beta chain features in type 1 diabetes (dated by TCRdb to the late 2010s). Library creation used the immunoSEQ multiplex PCR assay. The entire isolated RNA was reverse transcribed using the High Capacity cDNA Reverse Transcription Kit, and thus expressed TCRB transcripts were sequenced. TCRdb holds this immuneACCESS table with in-frame rearrangements only. Some clones are missing; in checked studies, unresolved V genes explain under half, and the rest has no known cause. A total of fewer than 500,000 clones appear in this sample, about 14% of them only once. Less than 0.04% of the sample comes from the top ten. Sequencing input: naive CD4+ T cells from blood. Sample cell subset or site, as interpreted from the label and publication: true naive CD4+ T cells. The source of these receptors is a young man in good health.

The V call is TRBV9, the J call TRBJ2-4; D gene unclear. Germline CDR1 is SGDLS and CDR2 is YYNGEE. The V gene lost 0 bases and the J gene lost 7 bases, with 8 bases spanning the gap. This CDR3 contains 13 residues. CDR3 protein: CASSVGIGNIQYF. CDR3 DNA sequence: TGTGCCAGCAGCGTAGGCATAGGCAACATTCAGTACTTC. Drawing the rest from reference TRBV9 and TRBJ2-4, the complete variable domain is DSGVTQTPKHLITATGQRVTLRCSPRSGDLSVYWYQQSLDQGLQFLIQYYNGEERAKGNILERFSAQQFPDLHSELNLSSLELGDSALYFCASSVGIGNIQYFGAGTRLSVL.

The chain is built from TRBV29-1 and TRBJ2-5; TRBD2 matches 10 bases. This CDR3 region has 18 residues. Trimming took 4 bases from V and 5 from J; bases not matched to a gene: 19. The germline V gene has CDR1 SQVTM and CDR2 ANQGSEA. CDR3 amino acids: CSVAYPGLATNTDETQYF. CDR3 bases: TGCAGCGTTGCTTACCCGGGACTAGCGACCAACACGGACGAGACCCAGTACTTC.

This clone has more than one count but fewer than ten. The V call is TRBV29-1, the J call TRBJ2-7; the D is unclear. The CDR3 runs to 12 residues. Deletions cut 5 bases from V and 0 bases from J, with 8 bases between. Germline-derived CDR1 and CDR2 are SQVTM and ANQGSEA. The CDR3, as DNA: TGCAGCGTTAAGGATAGCTCCTACGAGCAGTACTTC. This codes for CSVKDSSYEQYF.

This clone was seen a handful of times. This chain uses TRBV30 with TRBJ1-1; tentative D call: TRBD1 (6 bases). The CDR3 runs to 14 residues. Germline V lookup: CDR1 GTSNPN, CDR2 SVGIG (reference sequence). Trimming cost V 2 bases and J 0 bases, with 10 bases left between them. CDR3 sequence (DNA): TGTGCCTGGAGTCCGGGACATCTGAACACTGAAGCTTTCTTT. Amino acid sequence: CAWSPGHLNTEAFF.

This clone came up a few times. This chain connects TRBV18 to TRBJ2-3; 9 positions agree with TRBD2. With 3 bases clipped from V and 3 bases from J, the junction kept 7 bases outside the gene matches. Germline V gene lookup returns CDR1 KGHSH and CDR2 LQKENI. The CDR3 runs 16 residues. The CDR3 DNA is TGTGCCAGCTCACCCCTAAGCGGGGGGCGGACAGATACGCAGTATTTT. It encodes CASSPLSGGRTDTQYF.

The table lists this clone with a few counts. V gene TRBV9 combines with J gene TRBJ2-3; TRBD2 agrees at 7 bases. The CDR3 contains 14 residues. Per germline, CDR1 SGDLS and CDR2 YYNGEE. Unmatched junction bases numbered 6, after V lost 4 bases and J lost 4 bases. CDR3 amino acids: CASSPGLVPDTQYF. In DNA, the CDR3 is TGTGCCAGCAGCCCCGGACTAGTCCCAGATACGCAGTATTTT.

This clone was seen at least ten times. This chain connects TRBV18 to TRBJ2-1; possible D gene TRBD2, 6 bases. This CDR3 has 15 residues. In germline, CDR1 is KGHSH, CDR2 LQKENI. Trimming removed 3 bases at V and 3 bases at J, with 12 bases between. The CDR3 sequence is CASSPPGSGYNEQFF. The CDR3 DNA reads TGTGCCAGCTCACCGCCCGGGAGTGGCTACAATGAGCAGTTCTTC.

The table lists this clone with a few counts. The CDR3 is CASSRDRGRYGYTF. The CDR3 region has the DNA TGTGCCAGCAGCCGGGACAGGGGACGATATGGCTACACCTTC. V is TRBV5-6 and J is TRBJ1-2; the match to TRBD1 covers 10 bases. Germline V gives CDR1 SGHDT, CDR2 YYEEEE. This CDR3 is built from 14 residues. The J segment lost 5 bases and the V segment lost 4 bases, leaving 5 bases of the junction unmatched.

The genes are TRBV7-9 and TRBJ1-2; TRBD1 matches at 8 bases. Germline loops: CDR1 SEHNR, CDR2 FQNEAQ (reference sequence). The ends lost 5 bases at V and 7 bases at J; junction bases unmatched: 9. This CDR3 region has 14 residues. CDR3 bases: TGTGCCAGCAGCATAACGACAGGGGCGCTTGGCTACACCTTC. As protein: CASSITTGALGYTF. Drawing the rest from reference TRBV7-9 and TRBJ1-2, the complete variable domain is DTGVSQNPRHKITKRGQNVTFRCDPISEHNRLYWYRQTLGQGPEFLTYFQNEAQLEKSRLLSDRFSAERPKGSFSTLEIQRTEQGDSAMYLCASSITTGALGYTFGSGTRLTVV.

This chain joins TRBV5-1 and TRBJ1-2, with D unresolved. Per germline, CDR1 SGHRS and CDR2 YFSETQ. With 3 bases removed from V and 6 bases from J, the gap between germline ends came to 9 bases. The CDR3 runs 12 residues. In DNA form, the CDR3 reads TGCGCCAGCAGCTCAAGGTCGGATGGCTACACCTTC. Translated: CASSSRSDGYTF.

This clone was seen a handful of times. This sequence joins TRBV7-3 and TRBJ2-3; a possible D gene is TRBD2 (6 bases). This CDR3 is built from 14 residues. With 5 bases removed from V and 2 bases from J, the gap between germline ends came to 11 bases. Germline V gives CDR1 SGHTA, CDR2 FQGTGA. CDR3 amino acids: CASSASSVTDTQYF. The CDR3 DNA follows: TGTGCCAGCAGCGCGTCTAGCGTCACAGATACGCAGTATTTT.

This clone was counted only a few times. The chain uses TRBV14 and TRBJ2-7; the match to TRBD2 covers 13 bases. CDR1 SGHDN and CDR2 FVKESK come from the germline V gene. This CDR3 has 19 residues. V was clipped by 0 bases and J by 3 bases; unmatched bases: 11. CDR3 DNA: TGTGCCAGCAGCCAAGATCTAGGACTAGCGGGAGCGATAAACTACGAGCAGTACGTC. Translation: CASSQDLGLAGAINYEQYV.

The V call is TRBV6-4, the J call TRBJ2-7, with D uncertain. The CDR3 is 12 amino acids. Germline V lookup: CDR1 MRHNA, CDR2 SNTAGT. Trimming took 7 bases from V and 5 from J, leaving 12 bases between them. The CDR3 region has the DNA TGTGCCAGCAACCACCGTCTCCACGAGCAGTACGTC. It codes for CASNHRLHEQYV.

The chain has TRBV6-5 and TRBJ2-7; D is uncertain. With 7 bases removed from V and 6 bases from J, the gap between germline ends came to 4 bases. The CDR3 spans 9 residues. Germline V CDR1 and CDR2: MNHEY, SVGAGI. Here the CDR3 reads CASIPEQYV. The CDR3 bases are TGTGCCAGCATCCCCGAGCAGTACGTC.

The chain links TRBV4-3 to TRBJ2-7; D possibly corresponds to TRBD2 (5 bases). The V gene lost 1 base and the J gene lost 3 bases, with 10 bases spanning the gap. This CDR3 comprises 14 residues. Germline CDR1 LGHNA, CDR2 YSLEER. This chain's CDR3 is CASSQGEGDYEQYF. The CDR3 region has the DNA TGCGCCAGCAGCCAAGGAGAGGGAGACTACGAGCAGTACTTC.

The chain uses TRBV7-2 and TRBJ2-7, with D hard to call. Trimming stripped 1 base from V and 0 bases from J, with 7 bases between. The CDR3 length is 14 residues. Germline V gene data show CDR1 as SGHTA and CDR2 as FQGNSA. The CDR3 nucleotides read TGTGCCAGCAGCTTAGTAACTACCTCCTACGAGCAGTACTTC. Protein product: CASSLVTTSYEQYF.

The rearrangement uses TRBV7-2 and TRBJ2-3; no clear D. This CDR3 comprises 14 residues. The germline CDR1 and CDR2 sequences are SGHTA and FQGNSA. V gave up 2 bases and J gave up 6 bases, with 12 bases separating them. The CDR3 loop reads CASSLLAHGDTQYF. The CDR3 nucleotides are TGTGCCAGCAGCTTATTAGCCCATGGGGATACGCAGTATTTT.

In this sample, this clone turned up a few times. The V and J genes are TRBV13 and TRBJ2-5; 8 bases map to TRBD1. This CDR3 has 15 amino acids. V was pared by 1 base and J by 5 bases, with 6 bases of the junction left unmatched. Germline V gene data show CDR1 as PRHDT and CDR2 as FYEKMQ (reference sequence). CDR3 residues: CASSLDLTGVETQYF. CDR3 nucleotide sequence: TGTGCCAGCAGCTTAGATCTGACAGGGGTGGAGACCCAGTACTTC.

A few counts support this clone. This rearrangement joins TRBV9 to TRBJ1-5; 7 bases are shared with TRBD1. CDR3 length equals 15 residues. CDR1 is SGDLS, CDR2 YYNGEE, per germline. V gave up 3 bases and J gave up 5 bases; unmatched junction bases: 8. CDR3 amino acids: CASSGTGVRDQPQHF. The CDR3 region has the DNA TGTGCCAGCAGCGGAACAGGGGTTCGTGATCAGCCCCAGCATTTT.

This chain links TRBV2 with TRBJ2-5; 9 bases are shared with TRBD2. CDR3 size: 15 residues. The germline V gene encodes CDR1 SNHLY and CDR2 FYNNEI. V trimming: 7 bases; J trimming: 5 bases; junction bases outside the gene matches: 11. In DNA, the CDR3 is TGTGCCAGCAAGGGAGCGGGGGGCCGGAGGGAGACCCAGTACTTC. Protein: CASKGAGGRRETQYF. Variable domain in full (rest from reference TRBV2 and TRBJ2-5): EPEVTQTPSHQVTQMGQEVILRCVPISNHLYFYWYRQILGQKVEFLVSFYNNEISEKSEIFDDQFSVERPDGSNFTLKIRSTKLEDSAMYFCASKGAGGRRETQYFGPGTRLLVL.

This clone was observed a few times. The V and J genes are TRBV7-2 and TRBJ2-2; D gene unclear. Trimming stripped 5 bases from V and 4 bases from J, with 14 bases between. The CDR3 spans 15 residues. Germline CDR1 SGHTA, CDR2 FQGNSA. CDR3 protein: CASSPLAAGTGELFF. CDR3 DNA: TGTGCCAGCAGCCCACTGGCAGCAGGCACCGGGGAGCTGTTTTTT.

This chain connects TRBV15 to TRBJ2-1; 7 nucleotides match TRBD2. With 1 base clipped from V and 3 bases from J, the junction kept 6 bases outside the gene matches. Germline loops: CDR1 LNHNV, CDR2 YYDKDF (reference sequence). CDR3 length: 16 amino acids. In DNA, the CDR3 is TGTGCCACCAGCAGAGTGGGAGGGAAGAACTACAATGAGCAGTTCTTC. Translated: CATSRVGGKNYNEQFF. Combining the CDR3 with reference TRBV15 and TRBJ2-1 gives the whole variable domain DAMVIQNPRYQVTQFGKPVTLSCSQTLNHNVMYWYQQKSSQAPKLLFHYYDKDFNNEADTPDNFQSRRPNTSFCFLDIRSPGLGDTAMYLCATSRVGGKNYNEQFFGPGTRLTVL.

There are a few counts of this clone. This sequence joins TRBV18 and TRBJ2-1; tentatively, D is TRBD2 (6 bases). The CDR3 totals 15 residues. Germline-derived CDR1 and CDR2 are KGHSH and LQKENI. The germline V and J ends were trimmed by 0 bases and 7 bases, with 13 bases remaining between them. This CDR3 is CASSPPSGVGNEQFF. The CDR3 DNA is TGTGCCAGCTCACCACCTTCGGGGGTTGGGAATGAGCAGTTCTTC.

The chain recombines TRBV7-2 with TRBJ2-3; D call uncertain. The CDR3 spans 14 residues. Germline CDR1 is SGHTA and CDR2 is FQGNSA. The germline V and J ends were trimmed by 5 bases and 6 bases, with 15 bases remaining between them. CDR3 protein: CASSPVHFGDTQYF. As DNA, the CDR3 is TGTGCCAGCAGCCCGGTACATTTCGGGGATACGCAGTATTTT.

The chain uses TRBV27 and TRBJ2-1; a weak D match, TRBD1 (5 bases). Trimming cost V 4 bases and J 14 bases, with 15 bases left between them. The CDR3 runs to 12 residues. Germline CDR1 MNHEY, CDR2 SMNVEV (reference sequence). In DNA form, the CDR3 reads TGTGCCAGCAGTTCGACAGCAATAGGGGAGTTCTTC. Protein sequence: CASSSTAIGEFF.

The chain is built from TRBV6-1 and TRBJ1-5; 7 nucleotides line up with TRBD1. J was trimmed by 4 bases and V by 2 bases; bases with no gene match: 2. The CDR3 is made up of 14 amino acids. Germline CDR1 reads MNHNS; CDR2 reads SASEGT. This CDR3 reads CASSERGQNQPQHF. The CDR3 DNA reads TGTGCCAGCAGTGAAAGGGGACAGAATCAGCCCCAGCATTTT.

This clone has more than one count but fewer than ten. The chain joins TRBV5-4 to TRBJ2-7, with 10 bases matching TRBD2. Germline assignment: CDR1 SGHNT and CDR2 YYREEE (reference sequence). The CDR3 has 15 residues. J lost 1 base, V lost 5 bases, and 6 bases had no gene match. The CDR3 loop is CASRAGLAESYEQYV. The CDR3 DNA reads as TGTGCCAGCAGAGCAGGACTAGCGGAATCCTACGAGCAGTACGTC.

The chain joins TRBV25-1 to TRBJ1-4; 9 nucleotides align to TRBD1. Looked up from germline, CDR1 is MGHDK and CDR2 is SYGVNS. J gave up 6 bases and V 7 bases, and 15 bases lay outside the gene matches. The CDR3 is 17 amino acids. CDR3 bases: TGTGCCAGCACCCGGGACAGGGTAAAGTCCCCTCATGAAAAACTGTTTTTT. It codes for CASTRDRVKSPHEKLFF.

The chain carries TRBV6-5 and TRBJ1-1; no definite D call. Deletions cut 7 bases from V and 5 bases from J, with 14 bases between. In germline, CDR1 is MNHEY, CDR2 SVGAGI. CDR3 length: 13 amino acids. DNA of the CDR3: TGTGCCAGCACCCCCCTCGAGAGTACTGAAGCTTTCTTT. It translates to CASTPLESTEAFF.

The V and J genes are TRBV7-2 and TRBJ1-2; no firm D call. The germline V gene has CDR1 SGHTA and CDR2 FQGNSA. V lost 1 base and J lost 3, with 9 bases in between. The CDR3 length is 14 residues. The CDR3 DNA follows: TGTGCCAGCAGCTTAGACCGGTGGGACTATGGCTACACCTTC. Encoded protein: CASSLDRWDYGYTF.